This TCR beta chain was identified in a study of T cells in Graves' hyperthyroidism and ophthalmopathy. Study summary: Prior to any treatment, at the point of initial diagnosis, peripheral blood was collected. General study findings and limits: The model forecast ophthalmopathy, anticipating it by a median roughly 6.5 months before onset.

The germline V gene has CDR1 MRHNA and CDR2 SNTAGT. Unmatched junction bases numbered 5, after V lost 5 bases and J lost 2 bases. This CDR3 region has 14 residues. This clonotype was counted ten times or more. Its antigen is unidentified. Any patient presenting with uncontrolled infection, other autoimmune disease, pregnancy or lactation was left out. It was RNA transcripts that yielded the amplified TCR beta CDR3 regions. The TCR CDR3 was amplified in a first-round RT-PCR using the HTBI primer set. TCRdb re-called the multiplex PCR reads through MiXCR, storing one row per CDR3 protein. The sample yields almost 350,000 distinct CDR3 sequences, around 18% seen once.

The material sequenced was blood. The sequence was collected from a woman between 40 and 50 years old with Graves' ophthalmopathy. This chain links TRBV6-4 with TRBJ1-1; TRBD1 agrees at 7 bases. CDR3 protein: CASSTGEGNTEAFF. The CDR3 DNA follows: TGTGCCAGCAGTACAGGGGAAGGTAACACTGAAGCTTTCTTT.